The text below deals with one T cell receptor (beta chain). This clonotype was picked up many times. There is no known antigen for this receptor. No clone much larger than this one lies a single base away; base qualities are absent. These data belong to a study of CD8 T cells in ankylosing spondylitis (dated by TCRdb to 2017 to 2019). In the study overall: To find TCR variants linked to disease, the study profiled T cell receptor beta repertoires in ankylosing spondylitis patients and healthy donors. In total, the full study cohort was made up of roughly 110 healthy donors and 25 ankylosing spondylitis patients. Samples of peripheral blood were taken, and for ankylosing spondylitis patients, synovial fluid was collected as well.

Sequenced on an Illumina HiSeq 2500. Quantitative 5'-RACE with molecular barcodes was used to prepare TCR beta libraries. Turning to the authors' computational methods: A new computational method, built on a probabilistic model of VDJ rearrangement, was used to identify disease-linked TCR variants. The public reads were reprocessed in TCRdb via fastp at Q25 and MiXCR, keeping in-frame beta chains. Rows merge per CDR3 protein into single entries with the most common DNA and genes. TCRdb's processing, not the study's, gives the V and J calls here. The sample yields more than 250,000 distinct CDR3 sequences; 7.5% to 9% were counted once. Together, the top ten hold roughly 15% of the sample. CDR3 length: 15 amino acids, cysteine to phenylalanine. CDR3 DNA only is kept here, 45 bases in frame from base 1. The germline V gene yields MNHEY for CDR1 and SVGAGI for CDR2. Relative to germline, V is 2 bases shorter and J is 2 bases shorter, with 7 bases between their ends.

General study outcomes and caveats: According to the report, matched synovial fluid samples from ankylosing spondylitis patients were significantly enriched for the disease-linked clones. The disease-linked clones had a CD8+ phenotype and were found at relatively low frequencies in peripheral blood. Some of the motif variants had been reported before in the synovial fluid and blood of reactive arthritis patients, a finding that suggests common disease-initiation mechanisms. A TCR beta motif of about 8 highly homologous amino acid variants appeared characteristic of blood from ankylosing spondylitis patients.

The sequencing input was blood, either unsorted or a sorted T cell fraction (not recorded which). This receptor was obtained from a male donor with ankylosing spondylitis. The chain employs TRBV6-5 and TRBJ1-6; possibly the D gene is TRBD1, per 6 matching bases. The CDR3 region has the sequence CASSYRGPYNSPLHF. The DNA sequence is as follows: TGTGCCAGCAGTTACCGGGGGCCCTATAATTCACCCCTCCACTTT.